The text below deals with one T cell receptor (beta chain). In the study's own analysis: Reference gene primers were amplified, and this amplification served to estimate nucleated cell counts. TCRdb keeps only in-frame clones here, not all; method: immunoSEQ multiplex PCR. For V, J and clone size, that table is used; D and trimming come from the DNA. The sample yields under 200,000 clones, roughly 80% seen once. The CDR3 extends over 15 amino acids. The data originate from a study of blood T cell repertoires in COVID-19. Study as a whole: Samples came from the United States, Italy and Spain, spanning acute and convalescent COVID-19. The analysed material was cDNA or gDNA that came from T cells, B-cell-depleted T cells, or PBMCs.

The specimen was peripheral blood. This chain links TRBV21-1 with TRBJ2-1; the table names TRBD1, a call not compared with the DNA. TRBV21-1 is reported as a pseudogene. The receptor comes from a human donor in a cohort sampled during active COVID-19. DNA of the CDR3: TGTGCCAGCAGCACCCGACAGGGGGCTTGGGATGAGCAGTTCTTC. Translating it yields CASSTRQGAWDEQFF.